This T cell receptor (beta chain) originates from a study of blood T cell repertoires in COVID-19. With 5 bases clipped from V and 0 bases from J, the junction kept 12 bases outside the gene matches. The CDR3 runs 17 residues. Germline CDR1 SGHNT, CDR2 YENEEA. Clones were read by immunoSEQ multiplex PCR, and TCRdb kept only the in-frame ones, dropping some. The sample lists about 170,000 clones; 88% were seen once. The origin of this receptor is a man over 45 who had recovered from COVID-19. Sequencing was carried out using peripheral blood. This chain connects TRBV11-3 to TRBJ2-5; 7 bases agree with TRBD1. The CDR3 sequence: CASSTSLAGGYQETQYF. DNA of the CDR3: TGTGCCAGCAGCACGAGCTTGGCAGGGGGTTACCAAGAGACCCAGTACTTC.